The next 32 T cell receptor beta chains were all read from a single sample in a study of shared clonotypes between healthy human individuals. Generated by immunoSEQ multiplex PCR, the TCRdb table keeps only in-frame clones and is missing some. This sample has about 2,500,000 clones, with more than 90% found just once. Material: naive CD4+ T cells sorted from blood. Specified subset: CD45RA+ positively selected. The receptor set was obtained from a man between 18 and 35 years old in good health.

This chain links TRBV7-2 with TRBJ2-7, with 8 bases fitting TRBD1. Germline CDR1 reads SGHTA; CDR2 reads FQGNSA. The CDR3 contains 13 residues. J was trimmed by 3 bases and V by 7 bases; bases with no gene match: 5. The CDR3 spells CASTIQGVYEQYF. In nucleotides, the CDR3 is TGTGCCAGCACCATACAGGGGGTCTACGAGCAGTACTTC.

The chain joins TRBV7-9 to TRBJ1-6; 8 bases are a match to TRBD1. CDR1 is SEHNR, CDR2 FQNEAQ, per germline (reference sequence). The CDR3 totals 15 residues. Trimming took 7 bases from V and 3 from J; bases not matched to a gene: 5. The CDR3 DNA reads TGTGCCAGCACGACAGGGGCTAACTATAATTCACCCCTCCACTTT. Translated: CASTTGANYNSPLHF.

The chain is built from TRBV5-1 and TRBJ2-3, with 7 bases matching TRBD1. The CDR3 sequence is 15 residues long. From germline, CDR1 is SGHRS and CDR2 YFSETQ. The V and J ends lost 4 bases and 4 bases, in that order; junction bases with no gene match: 9. CDR3 amino acids: CASSLDRAGADTQYF. The CDR3 coding sequence is TGCGCCAGCAGCCTCGACAGGGCTGGGGCAGATACGCAGTATTTT.

The V call is TRBV28, the J call TRBJ2-1; TRBD2 agrees at 13 bases. The CDR3 loop spans 15 amino acids. Unmatched junction bases numbered 1, after V lost 5 bases and J lost 3 bases. Germline assignment: CDR1 MDHEN and CDR2 SYDVKM. CDR3 region: CASSTSGRGYNEQFF. Written as DNA, the CDR3 is TGTGCCAGCAGTACTAGCGGGAGGGGCTACAATGAGCAGTTCTTC.

The genes are TRBV9 and TRBJ1-3; D is unresolved. Germline V gives CDR1 SGDLS, CDR2 YYNGEE. V was cut by 4 bases and J by 0 bases, with 14 bases left in between. This CDR3 has 16 amino acids. The CDR3 is CASSPVVVNSGNTIYF. The CDR3 DNA reads as TGTGCCAGCAGCCCCGTAGTGGTTAACTCTGGAAACACCATATATTTT.

This chain joins TRBV19 and TRBJ1-2; 7 bases map to TRBD1. Germline loops: CDR1 LNHDA, CDR2 SQIVND (reference sequence). Trimming removed 7 bases from V and 2 bases from J; junction bases left unmatched: 1. This CDR3 is built from 12 residues. CDR3 nucleotide sequence: TGTGCCAGTAAGACAGGGAACTATGGCTACACCTTC. Amino acids: CASKTGNYGYTF.

The chain joins TRBV7-8 to TRBJ2-2; TRBD1 matches at 9 bases. The germline gives CDR1 SGHVS, CDR2 FQNEAQ. The CDR3 is 16 residues long. The V gene end was trimmed by 5 bases and the J gene end by 3 bases; junction bases not matched to a gene: 7. Here the CDR3 reads CASSPRQGGDTGELFF. DNA for the CDR3: TGTGCCAGCAGCCCGCGACAGGGGGGCGACACCGGGGAGCTGTTTTTT.

The rearrangement joins TRBV20-1 to TRBJ2-3; D call uncertain. This CDR3 spans 11 amino acids. Germline V gene data show CDR1 as DFQATT and CDR2 as SNEGSKA (reference sequence). The ends were cut back, 5 bases at V and 6 bases at J, with 9 bases in the middle. CDR3 residues: CSALVWDTQYF. Written as DNA, the CDR3 is TGCAGTGCTCTTGTGTGGGATACGCAGTATTTT.

The rearrangement uses TRBV9 and TRBJ2-1; TRBD2 matches 10 bases. The CDR3 consists of 15 residues. The trim removed 0 bases at V and 9 bases at J, leaving 6 bases unmatched. Germline lookup yields CDR1 SGDLS and CDR2 YYNGEE. The CDR3 here is CASSVDALAGSEQFF. In DNA, the CDR3 is TGTGCCAGCAGCGTAGATGCACTAGCGGGAAGTGAGCAGTTCTTC.

The chain recombines TRBV7-2 with TRBJ1-2; no firm D call. The germline V and J ends were trimmed by 2 bases and 4 bases, with 14 bases remaining between them. Germline-derived CDR1 and CDR2 are SGHTA and FQGNSA. This CDR3 is built from 15 residues. CDR3 sequence reads: CASSLWGSNLYGYTF. The CDR3 DNA is TGTGCCAGCAGCTTATGGGGTAGTAACCTCTATGGCTACACCTTC.

Turning to this clone: The sample carries other DNA sequences with the same CDR3. The rearrangement links TRBV7-9 to TRBJ2-7; D gene ambiguous. The V and J ends lost 5 bases and 3 bases respectively, with 5 bases between them. The germline CDR1 and CDR2 sequences are SEHNR and FQNEAQ (reference sequence). This CDR3 region has 11 residues. The CDR3 spells CASSPLYEQYF. The CDR3 nucleotides are TGTGCCAGCAGCCCCCTCTACGAGCAGTACTTC.

The table lists this clone with a few counts. This chain links TRBV19 with TRBJ1-2; possibly TRBD1 for D (6 bases). CDR1 is LNHDA and CDR2 is SQIVND in the germline V gene (reference sequence). CDR3 length: 15 amino acids. The germline V and J ends were trimmed by 3 bases and 4 bases, with 15 bases remaining between them. DNA of the CDR3: TGTGCCAGTAGTATCCCCCAACAGGGAAGCTATGGCTACACCTTC. Its protein product is CASSIPQQGSYGYTF.

The V gene is TRBV28, the J gene TRBJ1-1; 7 bases are shared with TRBD1. This CDR3 spans 13 amino acids. V dropped 8 bases and J dropped 1; count of bases not matched to a gene: 4. In germline, CDR1 is MDHEN, CDR2 SYDVKM. The CDR3 DNA sequence: TGTGCCAGCTCAGGGGGTCCGAACACTGAAGCTTTCTTT. As protein: CASSGGPNTEAFF.

The J gene is TRBJ2-5, the V gene TRBV2, with D unclear. Germline V gene data show CDR1 as SNHLY and CDR2 as FYNNEI. V lost 4 bases to trimming and J lost 2 bases, with 8 bases between them. The CDR3 sequence is 13 residues long. Here the CDR3 reads CASSGGWQETQYF. CDR3 nucleotide sequence: TGTGCCAGCAGTGGCGGCTGGCAAGAGACCCAGTACTTC.

V and J are TRBV7-9 and TRBJ2-5; the D gene is possibly TRBD1 (7 bases). This CDR3 has 17 residues. V lost 5 bases to trimming and J lost 3 bases, with 22 bases between them. Germline V gives CDR1 SEHNR, CDR2 FQNEAQ (reference sequence). Written as DNA, the CDR3 is TGTGCCAGCAGCCCAGGGGGGCGCCGTATTTCTGAAGAGACCCAGTACTTC. This gives the protein CASSPGGRRISEETQYF.

The chain carries TRBV30 and TRBJ2-2; D unresolved. CDR1 and CDR2 from the germline V gene are GTSNPN and SVGIG (reference sequence). CDR3 size: 13 residues. Trimming removed 3 bases from V and 5 bases from J, with 10 bases in between. The CDR3 loop reads CAWRVRITGELFF. Written as DNA, the CDR3 is TGTGCCTGGAGAGTACGGATTACCGGGGAGCTGTTTTTT.

V usage is TRBV10-1 and J usage is TRBJ2-1; D may be TRBD2 (5 bases). The CDR3 is made up of 16 amino acids. The germline V gene encodes CDR1 WNHNN and CDR2 SYGVQD (reference sequence). V was trimmed by 6 bases and J by 5 bases, leaving 20 bases between them. The CDR3 DNA reads TGCGCCAGCAGCCTTTTAAGGGCTAGCTGGGACAATGAGCAGTTCTTC. Residues: CASSLLRASWDNEQFF.

The gene calls are TRBV28 and TRBJ2-1; 10 bases agree with TRBD1. Germline trimming cut 2 bases from V and 9 bases from J; bases unmatched to any gene: 7. The CDR3 runs to 15 residues. The V gene's germline CDR1 is MDHEN and CDR2 SYDVKM. The CDR3 is CASSLDLGQGGEQFF. The DNA of the CDR3 is TGTGCCAGCAGTTTAGATCTTGGACAGGGGGGTGAGCAGTTCTTC.

About this clone: The same CDR3 arises from other DNA sequences in this sample as well. V and J are TRBV18 and TRBJ1-1; D gene unclear. The V gene's germline CDR1 is KGHSH and CDR2 LQKENI. The V gene lost 2 bases and the J gene lost 1 base, with 5 bases spanning the gap. The CDR3 has 13 residues. CDR3 DNA sequence: TGTGCCAGCTCACCATCCGGGAACACTGAAGCTTTCTTT. Its protein is CASSPSGNTEAFF.

The chain has TRBV5-1 and TRBJ2-2, with TRBD2 matching over 8 bases. Germline trimming cut 0 bases from V and 1 base from J; bases unmatched to any gene: 5. Germline lookup yields CDR1 SGHRS and CDR2 YFSETQ. The CDR3 spans 17 residues. CDR3 protein: CASSLAPAGVNTGELFF. CDR3 DNA: TGCGCCAGCAGCTTGGCCCCAGCGGGGGTGAACACCGGGGAGCTGTTTTTT.

The chain is built from TRBV5-1 and TRBJ1-1; D remains ambiguous. The germline V gene encodes CDR1 SGHRS and CDR2 YFSETQ. V lost 4 bases and J lost 4, with 14 bases in between. CDR3 length equals 14 residues. CDR3 region: CASSKMRSATEAFF. CDR3 DNA: TGCGCCAGCAGCAAAATGCGGTCGGCCACTGAAGCTTTCTTT.

The V call is TRBV19, the J call TRBJ1-2; D remains unclear. In germline, CDR1 is LNHDA, CDR2 SQIVND (reference sequence). Trimming cost V 7 bases and J 4 bases, with 25 bases left between them. The length of the CDR3 is 17 residues. The CDR3 loop reads CASTNGPSNVFIYGYTF. CDR3 DNA sequence: TGTGCCAGTACTAACGGTCCGTCTAACGTTTTCATCTATGGCTACACCTTC.

This rearrangement joins TRBV4-1 to TRBJ1-2, with D perhaps matching TRBD1 (5 bases). CDR3 size: 14 residues. The V gene lost 1 base and the J gene lost 6 bases, with 12 bases spanning the gap. Germline CDR1 MGHRA, CDR2 YSYEKL. The CDR3 DNA reads TGCGCCAGCAGCCAAGTTAACAGGATCGATGGCTACACCTTC. The encoded protein is CASSQVNRIDGYTF.

The rearrangement uses TRBV2 and TRBJ2-1, with 9 nucleotides matching TRBD2. The CDR3 is made up of 16 amino acids. The V segment lost 5 bases and the J segment 6 bases; nucleotides outside the gene matches: 11. The germline CDR1 and CDR2 sequences are SNHLY and FYNNEI. CDR3 in amino acids: CASSQNSGRVGNEQFF. DNA for the CDR3: TGTGCCAGCAGTCAGAATAGCGGGAGAGTCGGCAATGAGCAGTTCTTC.

This chain joins TRBV19 and TRBJ2-7; D gene ambiguous. Germline-derived CDR1 and CDR2 are LNHDA and SQIVND (reference sequence). CDR3 length: 12 residues. V gave up 3 bases and J gave up 3 bases, with 6 bases separating them. CDR3 protein: CASSIDGYEQYF. Written as DNA, the CDR3 is TGTGCCAGTAGTATTGACGGCTACGAGCAGTACTTC.

The chain employs TRBV5-1 and TRBJ2-1; 10 bases match TRBD2. Trimming at V came to 4 bases and at J to 2 bases, leaving 6 bases not matched to a gene. The CDR3 has 16 amino acids. In germline, CDR1 is SGHRS, CDR2 YFSETQ. CDR3 protein: CASSTASGRAYNEQFF. The CDR3 DNA reads TGCGCCAGCAGCACCGCGAGCGGGAGGGCCTACAATGAGCAGTTCTTC.

For the CDR3, the DNA is TGTGCCAGCAGTGATGAAGTCGCGACTGAAGCTTTCTTT. It yields the protein CASSDEVATEAFF. The J gene is TRBJ1-1, the V gene TRBV6-1; D gene unclear. The germline V gene encodes CDR1 MNHNS and CDR2 SASEGT. The CDR3 consists of 13 residues. V was cut by 3 bases and J by 5 bases, with 10 bases left in between.

With respect to this clone: This same CDR3 is encoded by further DNA sequences in the sample. This sequence joins TRBV6-4 and TRBJ2-7; 10 bases match TRBD1. V trimming: 5 bases; J trimming: 4 bases; junction bases outside the gene matches: 2. Per the germline V gene, CDR1 is MRHNA and CDR2 is SNTAGT. The CDR3 sequence is 13 residues long. CDR3 DNA: TGTGCCAGCAGTAGGGACAGGGGATACGAGCAGTACTTC. As protein: CASSRDRGYEQYF.

The genes are TRBV7-9 and TRBJ1-2; TRBD1 is a possible D gene (6 bases). Trimming left V 4 bases short and J 7 bases short, with 13 bases between. Germline V gives CDR1 SEHNR, CDR2 FQNEAQ (reference sequence). This CDR3 has 13 residues. In DNA, the CDR3 is TGTGCCAGCAGCTCAGGGGTTTCCGCTGGCTACACCTTC. Encoded protein: CASSSGVSAGYTF.

The chain uses TRBV6-5 and TRBJ1-4; D remains ambiguous. The CDR3 length is 15 residues. V was pared by 5 bases and J by 0 bases, with 10 bases between. Germline V gives CDR1 MNHEY, CDR2 SVGAGI. CDR3 loop: CASSPDRATNEKLFF. The CDR3 coding sequence is TGTGCCAGCAGTCCGGACCGAGCAACTAATGAAAAACTGTTTTTT.

In this sample, this clone turned up once. The chain recombines TRBV5-6 with TRBJ2-1, with a tentative D call TRBD1 (7 bases). CDR3 length: 14 residues. Trimming removed 5 bases from V and 6 bases from J, with 15 bases in between. CDR1 and CDR2 from the germline V gene are SGHDT and YYEEEE. CDR3 residues: CASRSGGLGNEQFF. The CDR3 DNA follows: TGTGCCAGCAGGTCAGGGGGACTCGGCAATGAGCAGTTCTTC.

The rearrangement uses TRBV30 and TRBJ2-2, with D perhaps being TRBD1 or TRBD2 (5 bases each). The CDR3 contains 17 residues. Germline CDR1 reads GTSNPN; CDR2 reads SVGIG (reference sequence). Trimming removed 0 bases from V and 5 bases from J, with 19 bases in between. The DNA for the CDR3 is TGTGCCTGGAGTGTACCCGGGACGGGCCTAGCTACCGGGGAGCTGTTTTTT. Protein product: CAWSVPGTGLATGELFF.